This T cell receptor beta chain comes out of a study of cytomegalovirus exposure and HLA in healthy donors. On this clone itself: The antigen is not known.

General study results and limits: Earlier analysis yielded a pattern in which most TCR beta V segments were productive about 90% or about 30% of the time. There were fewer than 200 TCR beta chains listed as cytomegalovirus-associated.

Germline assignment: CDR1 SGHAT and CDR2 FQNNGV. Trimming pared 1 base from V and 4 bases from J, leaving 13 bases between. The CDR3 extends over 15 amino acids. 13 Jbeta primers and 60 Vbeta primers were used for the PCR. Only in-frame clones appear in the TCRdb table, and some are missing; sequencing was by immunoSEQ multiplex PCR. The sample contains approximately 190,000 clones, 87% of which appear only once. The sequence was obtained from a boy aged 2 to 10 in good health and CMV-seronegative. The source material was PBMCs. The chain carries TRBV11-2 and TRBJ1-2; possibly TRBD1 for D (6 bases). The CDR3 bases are TGTGCCAGCAGCTTAGGGCAGGGGAACATCTATGGCTACACCTTC. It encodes CASSLGQGNIYGYTF.